These T cell receptor beta chains were read from a single sample in a study of cytomegalovirus exposure and HLA in healthy donors. Repertoires were generated with immunoSEQ multiplex PCR, while TCRdb's copy carries only in-frame clones and drops some. This table holds 150,000 to 200,000 clones, approximately 80% found once. The sequenced sample was PBMCs. The receptors were gathered from a young man in good health and CMV-seropositive. CDR3s include the opening cysteine and the closing phenylalanine or tryptophan. Fields, in order: CDR3 length, V gene, clone size, J gene, D gene, CDR3 DNA, CDR3 protein. The D gene is left open where the match is weak. Some rows have no size entry. The others give once, few or many, or a class for an expanded clone.

length: 15; V: TRBV7-8; size: NA; J: TRBJ1-1; D: TRBD1; DNA: TGTGCCAGCAGCTGGGGACAGGGAGGGGGCACTGAAGCTTTCTTT; CDR3: CASSWGQGGGTEAFF
length: 15; V: TRBV5-6; size: NA; J: TRBJ2-5; D: TRBD2; DNA: TGTGCCAGCAGCTTACTAGCGGGGGGGCGAGAGACCCAGTACTTC; CDR3: CASSLLAGGRETQYF
length: 15; V: TRBV28; size: once; J: TRBJ1-5; D: TRBD1; DNA: TGTGCCAGCAGTTTTTCACAGGGGGGCAATCAGCCCCAGCATTTT; CDR3: CASSFSQGGNQPQHF
length: 14; V: TRBV6-1; size: few; J: TRBJ1-4; D: NA; DNA: TGTGCCAGCAGTGGGTCACAGCTTAATGAAAAACTGTTTTTT; CDR3: CASSGSQLNEKLFF
length: 15; V: TRBV19; size: NA; J: TRBJ2-1; D: TRBD2; DNA: TGTGCCAGTAGCGCGGGACTAGCGGGGGCGGATGAGCAGTTCTTC; CDR3: CASSAGLAGADEQFF
length: 17; V: TRBV15; size: once; J: TRBJ2-7; D: TRBD2; DNA: TGTGCCACCAGCAGAGTCCTAGCGGGGGCCGCCCCGTACGAGCAGTACTTC; CDR3: CATSRVLAGAAPYEQYF
length: 15; V: TRBV6-1; size: few; J: TRBJ2-5; D: NA; DNA: TGTGCCAGCAGTGCCCAGCCGACAGGACAAGAGACCCAGTACTTC; CDR3: CASSAQPTGQETQYF
length: 14; V: TRBV13; size: NA; J: TRBJ1-6; D: TRBD1; DNA: TGTGCCAGCAGCACCGGACAGGGGAATTCACCCCTCCACTTT; CDR3: CASSTGQGNSPLHF
length: 17; V: TRBV28; size: once; J: TRBJ2-1; D: TRBD2; DNA: TGTGCCAGCAGTTTACGTCGACTAGCGGGGGCAAACAATGAGCAGTTCTTC; CDR3: CASSLRRLAGANNEQFF
length: 15; V: TRBV10-3; size: NA; J: TRBJ2-2; D: NA; DNA: TGTGCCATCACCCCGGGACTGGCGAACACCGGGGAGCTGTTTTTT; CDR3: CAITPGLANTGELFF
length: 14; V: TRBV2; size: NA; J: TRBJ2-5; D: TRBD1; DNA: TGTGCCAGCAGAAACAGGGGGATACGAGAGACCCAGTACTTC; CDR3: CASRNRGIRETQYF
length: 15; V: TRBV5-4; size: NA; J: TRBJ2-1; D: TRBD2; DNA: TGTGCCAGCAGCTTGGAGCTAGCGGGGGGACATGAGCAGTTCTTC; CDR3: CASSLELAGGHEQFF
length: 15; V: TRBV30; size: NA; J: TRBJ2-7; D: NA; DNA: TGTGCCTGGAGTGTACTCAGGGGTCTTTACTACGAGCAGTACTTC; CDR3: CAWSVLRGLYYEQYF
length: 15; V: TRBV28; size: NA; J: TRBJ1-2; D: TRBD1; DNA: TGTGCCAGCAGTTTACCCGGGACAGGGGGCCGGGTTAACACCTTC; CDR3: CASSLPGTGGRVNTF
length: 14; V: TRBV2; size: NA; J: TRBJ2-2; D: TRBD1; DNA: TGTGCCAGCATCGGACAGGGTAAAACCGGGGAGCTGTTTTTT; CDR3: CASIGQGKTGELFF
length: 17; V: TRBV15; size: NA; J: TRBJ2-3; D: TRBD2; DNA: TGTGCCACCAGCAGAGAAAGGACTAGCGGCATCACAGATACGCAGTATTTT; CDR3: CATSRERTSGITDTQYF
length: 16; V: TRBV19; size: NA; J: TRBJ1-5; D: NA; DNA: TGTGCCAGTAGTATCAGGGCAGGGGATAGCAATCAGCCCCAGCATTTT; CDR3: CASSIRAGDSNQPQHF
length: 15; V: TRBV13; size: NA; J: TRBJ1-1; D: TRBD1; DNA: TGTGCCAGCAGCTTGGAGGGACAGGGGCTCACTGAAGCTTTCTTT; CDR3: CASSLEGQGLTEAFF
length: 16; V: TRBV5-4; size: few; J: TRBJ1-4; D: NA; DNA: TGTGCCAGCAGCTTCCAGGCAGGGAGGTCTAATGAAAAACTGTTTTTT; CDR3: CASSFQAGRSNEKLFF
length: 15; V: TRBV5-5; size: NA; J: TRBJ1-1; D: NA; DNA: TGTGCCAGCAGCTGGGAGGAGGGGAGGTACACTGAAGCTTTCTTT; CDR3: CASSWEEGRYTEAFF